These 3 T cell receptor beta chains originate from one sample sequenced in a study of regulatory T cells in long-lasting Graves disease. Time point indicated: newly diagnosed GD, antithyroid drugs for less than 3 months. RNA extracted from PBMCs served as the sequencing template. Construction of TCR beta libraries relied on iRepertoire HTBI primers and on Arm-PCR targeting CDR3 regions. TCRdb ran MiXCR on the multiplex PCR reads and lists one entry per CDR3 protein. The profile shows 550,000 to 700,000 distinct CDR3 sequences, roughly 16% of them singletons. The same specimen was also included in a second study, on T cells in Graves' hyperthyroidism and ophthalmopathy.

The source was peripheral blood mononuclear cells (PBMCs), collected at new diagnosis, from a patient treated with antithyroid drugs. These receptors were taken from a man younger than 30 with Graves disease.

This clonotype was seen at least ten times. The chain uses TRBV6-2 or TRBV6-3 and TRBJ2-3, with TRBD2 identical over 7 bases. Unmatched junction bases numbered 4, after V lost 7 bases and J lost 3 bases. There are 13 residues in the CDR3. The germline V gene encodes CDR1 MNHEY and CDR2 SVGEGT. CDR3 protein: CASTTAGTDTQYF. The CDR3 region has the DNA TGTGCCAGCACCACAGCGGGAACAGATACGCAGTATTTT.

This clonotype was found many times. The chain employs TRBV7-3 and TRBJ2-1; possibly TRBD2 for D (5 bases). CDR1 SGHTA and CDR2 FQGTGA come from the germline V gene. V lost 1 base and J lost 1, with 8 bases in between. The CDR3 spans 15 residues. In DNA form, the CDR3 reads TGTGCCAGCAGCTTAATTGGCGGGTCCTACAATGAGCAGTTCTTC. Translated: CASSLIGGSYNEQFF. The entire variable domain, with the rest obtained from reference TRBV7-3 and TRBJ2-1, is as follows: GAGVSQTPSNKVTEKGKYVELRCDPISGHTALYWYRQSLGQGPEFLIYFQGTGAADDSGLPNDRFFAVRPEGSVSTLKIQRTERGDSAVYLCASSLIGGSYNEQFFGPGTRLTVL.

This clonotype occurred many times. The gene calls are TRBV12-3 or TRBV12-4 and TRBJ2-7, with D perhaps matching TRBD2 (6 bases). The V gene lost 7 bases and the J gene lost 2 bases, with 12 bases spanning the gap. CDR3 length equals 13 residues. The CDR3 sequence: CASTPRGTYEQYF. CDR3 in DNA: TGTGCCAGCACCCCCCGGGGGACCTACGAGCAGTACTTC.